This is a list of T cell receptor beta chains from one sample in a study of cytomegalovirus exposure and HLA in healthy donors. Repertoires were generated with immunoSEQ multiplex PCR, while TCRdb's copy carries only in-frame clones and drops some. The sample lists about 170,000 clones; over 75% were seen once. The sequenced sample consisted of PBMCs. The receptors originated from a female donor in good health and CMV-seronegative. CDR3s include the opening cysteine and the closing phenylalanine or tryptophan. Only some rows state a clone size, as once, few, many or a class for expanded clones.

J gene: TRBJ1-4; clone size: few; V gene: TRBV5-6; CDR3 protein: CASSRDRGSEKLFF
J gene: TRBJ1-2; clone size: few; V gene: TRBV27; CDR3 protein: CASTLSGLHQGLREGYTF
J gene: TRBJ1-5; clone size: once; V gene: TRBV2; CDR3 protein: CASSQLNRGQGNQPQHF
J gene: TRBJ2-5; clone size: NA; V gene: TRBV6-5; CDR3 protein: CASSEVRDQETQYF
J gene: TRBJ2-5; clone size: NA; V gene: TRBV5-1; CDR3 protein: CASSFSGSRETQYF
J gene: TRBJ1-4; clone size: few; V gene: TRBV4-2; CDR3 protein: CASSQETATFGEKLFF
J gene: TRBJ2-1; clone size: NA; V gene: TRBV7-3; CDR3 protein: CASSLGGGTSYNEQFF
J gene: TRBJ2-2; clone size: once; V gene: TRBV19; CDR3 protein: CAIQTQGSGELFF
J gene: TRBJ1-1; clone size: NA; V gene: TRBV27; CDR3 protein: CASIHNTEAFF
J gene: TRBJ1-4; clone size: NA; V gene: TRBV6-6; CDR3 protein: CASSYQGTENEKLFF
J gene: TRBJ1-1; clone size: NA; V gene: TRBV28; CDR3 protein: CASSFPRRSTEAFF
J gene: TRBJ2-1; clone size: few; V gene: TRBV15; CDR3 protein: CATSKGTSGDNEQFF
J gene: TRBJ1-6; clone size: NA; V gene: TRBV30; CDR3 protein: CAWSETWLNSPLHF
J gene: TRBJ2-2; clone size: NA; V gene: TRBV9; CDR3 protein: CASRVRHENTGELFF
J gene: TRBJ2-4; clone size: NA; V gene: TRBV5-1; CDR3 protein: CASSLVVPGENIQYF
J gene: TRBJ2-7; clone size: NA; V gene: TRBV4-3; CDR3 protein: CASSRYTGTASRNSYEQYF
J gene: TRBJ1-6; clone size: NA; V gene: TRBV7-3; CDR3 protein: CASSLTDSSNSPLHF
J gene: TRBJ2-3; clone size: NA; V gene: TRBV9; CDR3 protein: CASSGEGDTQYF
J gene: TRBJ1-6; clone size: NA; V gene: TRBV27; CDR3 protein: CASSLSSGWRNSPLHF
J gene: TRBJ1-3; clone size: NA; V gene: TRBV29-1; CDR3 protein: CSVDSRGAGNTIYF
J gene: TRBJ2-3; clone size: NA; V gene: TRBV9; CDR3 protein: CASSLGASGADTQYF
J gene: TRBJ2-3; clone size: NA; V gene: TRBV5-5; CDR3 protein: CASSHSGGQGADTQYF
J gene: TRBJ2-5; clone size: NA; V gene: TRBV4-1; CDR3 protein: CASSRVGGTIETQYF